Below, 9 T cell receptor beta chains from the same sample are listed, as sequenced in a study of T cells after posttransplantation cyclophosphamide. Using immunoSEQ multiplex PCR, the repertoire was profiled, and TCRdb retains in-frame clones only, with some absent. This table has tens of thousands of clones, approximately 88% appearing once. Sampled 1 year posttransplant, controls received myeloablative marrow transplants, methotrexate and a calcineurin inhibitor. The source material was PBMCs, sampled after an allogeneic stem cell transplant with a calcineurin inhibitor and methotrexate. Receptors originate from a female patient in her forties or fifties who received an allogeneic stem cell transplant from an unrelated donor, was CMV-positive, and had chronic GVHD only. Part of the T cell pool may stem from the graft donor.

The V and J genes are TRBV28 and TRBJ2-2, with D uncertain. Per the germline V gene, CDR1 is MDHEN and CDR2 is SYDVKM. V gave up 8 bases and J gave up 2 bases, with 15 bases separating them. CDR3 length: 15 residues. The CDR3, as DNA: TGTGCCAGCCGAAGACTGGCTCGTAACACCGGGGAGCTGTTTTTT. As protein: CASRRLARNTGELFF.

The V and J genes are TRBV28 and TRBJ1-4; 7 nucleotides align to TRBD1. This CDR3 has 13 amino acids. Germline CDR1 MDHEN, CDR2 SYDVKM. The V segment lost 11 bases and the J segment 3 bases; nucleotides outside the gene matches: 6. CDR3 DNA sequence: TGTGCCGGGGGACAGCCGGCTAATGAAAAACTGTTTTTT. It specifies CAGGQPANEKLFF. Based on the CDR3 plus reference TRBV28 and TRBJ1-4, the full variable domain is DVKVTQSSRYLVKRTGEKVFLECVQDMDHENMFWYRQDPGLGLRLIYFSYDVKMKEKGDIPEGYSVSREKKERFSLILESASTNQTSMYLCAGGQPANEKLFFGSGTQLSVL.

This chain links TRBV9 with TRBJ1-2; D is possibly TRBD1 (5 bases). V was clipped by 4 bases and J by 8 bases, with 18 bases between them. The CDR3 consists of 14 residues. Germline V gene sequence: CDR1 SGDLS, CDR2 YYNGEE. The DNA of the CDR3 is TGTGCCAGCAGCTCCCAAGGACACTCGTACGGCTACACCTTC. This sequence encodes CASSSQGHSYGYTF.

The chain is built from TRBV7-9 and TRBJ1-2; D unclear. This CDR3 spans 11 amino acids. From germline, CDR1 is SEHNR and CDR2 FQNEAQ (reference sequence). Trimming took 1 base from V and 8 from J, leaving 5 bases between them. In nucleotides, the CDR3 is TGTGCCAGCAGCTTAGGAGGAGGCTACACCTTC. Its protein is CASSLGGGYTF.

Turning to this clone: Given a far larger clone just one base away, this is likely a sequencing read error. V is TRBV7-2 and J is TRBJ1-4; 9 bases align to TRBD1. Per the germline V gene, CDR1 is SGHTA and CDR2 is FQGNSA. Unmatched junction bases numbered 17, after V lost 5 bases and J lost 7 bases. The CDR3 loop spans 18 amino acids. The CDR3 loop is CASSQGVGQGTMGEKLFF. CDR3 in DNA: TGTGCCAGCAGCCAAGGTGTGGGACAGGGCACGATGGGTGAAAAACTGTTTTTT.

The chain is built from TRBV6-6 and TRBJ2-1; D might be TRBD2 (5 bases). V was shortened by 6 bases and J by 0 bases, with 12 bases between the two germline ends. The CDR3 covers 15 residues. Germline CDR1 and CDR2: MNHNY and SVGAGI (reference sequence). CDR3 amino acids: CASSLSGSSYNEQFF. The CDR3 region has the DNA TGTGCCAGCAGCCTAAGTGGGAGCTCCTACAATGAGCAGTTCTTC.

The CDR3 spells CASSYAQQGAYEQYF. The CDR3 nucleotides read TGTGCCAGCAGTTACGCTCAACAGGGGGCATACGAGCAGTACTTC. The rearrangement uses TRBV6-6 and TRBJ2-7; 9 nucleotides line up with TRBD1. This CDR3 region has 15 residues. The V gene end was trimmed by 2 bases and the J gene end by 4 bases; junction bases not matched to a gene: 6. The germline CDR1 and CDR2 sequences are MNHNY and SVGAGI (reference sequence).

This chain's CDR3 is CASSSRRERGTGELFF. CDR3 nucleotides: TGTGCCAGCAGCTCAAGGAGGGAGCGTGGCACCGGGGAGCTGTTTTTT. V and J are TRBV7-3 and TRBJ2-2, with a weak D call TRBD2 (6 bases). Trimming took off 4 bases at V and 4 bases at J, with 16 bases between the two ends. The CDR3 sequence is 16 residues long. Germline loops: CDR1 SGHTA, CDR2 FQGTGA. Complete variable domain (other parts from reference TRBV7-3 and TRBJ2-2): GAGVSQTPSNKVTEKGKYVELRCDPISGHTALYWYRQSLGQGPEFLIYFQGTGAADDSGLPNDRFFAVRPEGSVSTLKIQRTERGDSAVYLCASSSRRERGTGELFFGEGSRLTVL.

The rearrangement joins TRBV28 to TRBJ2-5; 8 bases line up with TRBD2. V shed 2 bases, J shed 14 bases, and the junction held 10 bases outside the gene matches. The CDR3 totals 13 residues. The germline gives CDR1 MDHEN, CDR2 SYDVKM. CDR3 amino acids: CASSLGLAGTPYF. CDR3 nucleotides: TGTGCCAGCAGTTTAGGTTTAGCGGGAACACCCTACTTC. The whole variable domain, filled in from reference TRBV28 and TRBJ2-5, reads DVKVTQSSRYLVKRTGEKVFLECVQDMDHENMFWYRQDPGLGLRLIYFSYDVKMKEKGDIPEGYSVSREKKERFSLILESASTNQTSMYLCASSLGLAGTPYFGPGTRLLVL.